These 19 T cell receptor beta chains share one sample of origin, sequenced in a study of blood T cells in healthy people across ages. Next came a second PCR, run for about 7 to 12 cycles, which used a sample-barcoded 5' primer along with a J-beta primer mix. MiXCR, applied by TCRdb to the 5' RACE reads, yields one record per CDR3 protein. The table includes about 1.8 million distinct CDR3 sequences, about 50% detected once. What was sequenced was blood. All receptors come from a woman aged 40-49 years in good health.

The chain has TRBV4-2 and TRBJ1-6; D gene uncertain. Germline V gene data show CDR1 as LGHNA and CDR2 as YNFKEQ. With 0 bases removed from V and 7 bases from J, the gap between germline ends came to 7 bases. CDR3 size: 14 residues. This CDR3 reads CASSQEAENSPLHF. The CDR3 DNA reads TGTGCCAGCAGCCAAGAGGCAGAAAATTCACCCCTCCACTTT.

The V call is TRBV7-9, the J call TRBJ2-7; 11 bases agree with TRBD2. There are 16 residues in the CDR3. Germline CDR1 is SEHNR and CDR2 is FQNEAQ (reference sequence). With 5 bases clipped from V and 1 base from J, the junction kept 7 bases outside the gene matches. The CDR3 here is CASSIWTSGQSYEQYF. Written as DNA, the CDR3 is TGTGCCAGCAGCATCTGGACTAGCGGGCAGTCCTACGAGCAGTACTTC.

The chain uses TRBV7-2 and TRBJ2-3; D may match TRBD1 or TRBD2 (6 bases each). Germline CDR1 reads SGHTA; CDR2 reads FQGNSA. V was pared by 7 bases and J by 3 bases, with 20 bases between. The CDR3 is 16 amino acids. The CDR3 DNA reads TGTGCCAGCAAGCCACCTTTGGGGGGCGGAACAGATACGCAGTATTTT. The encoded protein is CASKPPLGGGTDTQYF.

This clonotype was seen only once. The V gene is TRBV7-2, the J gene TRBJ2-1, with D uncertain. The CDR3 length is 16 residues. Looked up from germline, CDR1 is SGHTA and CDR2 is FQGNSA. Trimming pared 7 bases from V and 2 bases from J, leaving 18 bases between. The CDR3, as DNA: TGTGCCAGCACCATTATGATGGCAGCAACCTACAATGAGCAGTTCTTC. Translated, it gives CASTIMMAATYNEQFF.

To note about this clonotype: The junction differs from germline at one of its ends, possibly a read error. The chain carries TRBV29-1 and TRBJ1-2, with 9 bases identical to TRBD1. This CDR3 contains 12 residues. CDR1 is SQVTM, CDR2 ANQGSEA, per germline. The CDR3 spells CGVDRGGYGYTF. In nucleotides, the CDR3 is TGCGGCGTGGACAGGGGCGGCTATGGCTACACCTTC.

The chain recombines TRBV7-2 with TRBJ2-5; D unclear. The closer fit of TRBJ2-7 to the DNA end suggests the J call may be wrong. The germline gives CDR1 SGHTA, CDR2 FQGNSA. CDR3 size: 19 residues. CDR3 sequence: CASSLWSINGWVTNYEQYF. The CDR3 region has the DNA TGTGCCAGCAGCTTATGGTCCATTAATGGGTGGGTGACCAACTACGAGCAGTACTTC.

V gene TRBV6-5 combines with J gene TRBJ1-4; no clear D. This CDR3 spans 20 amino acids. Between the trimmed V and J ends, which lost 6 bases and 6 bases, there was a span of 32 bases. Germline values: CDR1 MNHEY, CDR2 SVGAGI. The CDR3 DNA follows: TGTGCCAGCAGATACCCGATTACAAGGGCTGGGAGGTACAGCGATGAAAAACTGTTTTTT. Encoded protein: CASRYPITRAGRYSDEKLFF.

The DNA for the CDR3 is TGTGCCAGCAGTGTCTGGGGCAGGGGTGGTTCTGGGGCCAACGTCCTGACTTTC. Its translation is CASSVWGRGGSGANVLTF. The chain couples TRBV2 to TRBJ2-6; D may be TRBD1 (6 bases). The V end was cut by 4 bases, the J end by 1 base, with 17 bases between. The length of the CDR3 is 18 residues. Germline V lookup: CDR1 SNHLY, CDR2 FYNNEI.

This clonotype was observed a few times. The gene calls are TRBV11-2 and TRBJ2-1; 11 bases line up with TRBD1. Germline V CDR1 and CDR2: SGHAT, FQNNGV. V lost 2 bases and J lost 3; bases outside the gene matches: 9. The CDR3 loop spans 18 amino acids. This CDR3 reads CASSLSPPGTGGYNEQFF. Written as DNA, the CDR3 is TGTGCCAGCAGCTTATCCCCCCCCGGGACAGGGGGCTACAATGAGCAGTTCTTC.

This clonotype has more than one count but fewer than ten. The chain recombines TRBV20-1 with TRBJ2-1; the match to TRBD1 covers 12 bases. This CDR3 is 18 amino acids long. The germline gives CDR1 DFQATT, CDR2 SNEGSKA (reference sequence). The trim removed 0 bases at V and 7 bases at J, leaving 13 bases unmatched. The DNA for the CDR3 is TGCAGTGCTAGAGACGAATCGATACCGGGACAGGGGGCGAATGAGCAGTTCTTC. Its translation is CSARDESIPGQGANEQFF.

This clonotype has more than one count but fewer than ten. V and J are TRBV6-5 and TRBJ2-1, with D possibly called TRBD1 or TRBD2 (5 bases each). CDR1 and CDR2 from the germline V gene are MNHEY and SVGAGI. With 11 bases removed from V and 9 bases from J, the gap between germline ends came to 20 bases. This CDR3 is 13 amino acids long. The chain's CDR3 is CAGPKGPTTEQFF. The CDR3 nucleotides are TGTGCCGGACCCAAGGGACCGACGACTGAGCAGTTCTTC.

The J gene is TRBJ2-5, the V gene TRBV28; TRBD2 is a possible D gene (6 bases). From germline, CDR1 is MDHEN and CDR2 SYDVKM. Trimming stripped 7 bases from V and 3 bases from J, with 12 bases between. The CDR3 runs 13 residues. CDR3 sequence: CASNTRGKETQYF. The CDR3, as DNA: TGTGCCAGCAACACACGCGGGAAAGAGACCCAGTACTTC. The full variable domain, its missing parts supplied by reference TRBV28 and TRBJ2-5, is DVKVTQSSRYLVKRTGEKVFLECVQDMDHENMFWYRQDPGLGLRLIYFSYDVKMKEKGDIPEGYSVSREKKERFSLILESASTNQTSMYLCASNTRGKETQYFGPGTRLLVL.

The CDR3 sequence is CASTAGNANYGYTF. CDR3 DNA: TGTGCCAGTACTGCTGGAAACGCTAACTATGGCTACACCTTC. This chain uses TRBV12-3 or TRBV12-4 with TRBJ1-2; no clear D gene. The CDR3 extends over 14 amino acids. The ends were cut back, 9 bases at V and 0 bases at J, with 14 bases in the middle.

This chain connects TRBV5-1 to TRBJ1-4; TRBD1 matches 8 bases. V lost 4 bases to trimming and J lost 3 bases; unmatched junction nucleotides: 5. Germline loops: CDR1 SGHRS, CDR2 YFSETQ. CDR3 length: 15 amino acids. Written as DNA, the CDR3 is TGCGCCAGCAGCCAGGGGGCCTCGGCTAATGAAAAACTGTTTTTT. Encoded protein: CASSQGASANEKLFF.

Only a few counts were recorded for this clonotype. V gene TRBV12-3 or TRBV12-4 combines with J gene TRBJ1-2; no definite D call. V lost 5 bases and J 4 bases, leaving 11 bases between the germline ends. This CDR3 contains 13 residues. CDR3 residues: CASSLRAIYGYTF. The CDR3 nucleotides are TGTGCCAGCAGTCTCCGGGCCATCTATGGCTACACCTTC.

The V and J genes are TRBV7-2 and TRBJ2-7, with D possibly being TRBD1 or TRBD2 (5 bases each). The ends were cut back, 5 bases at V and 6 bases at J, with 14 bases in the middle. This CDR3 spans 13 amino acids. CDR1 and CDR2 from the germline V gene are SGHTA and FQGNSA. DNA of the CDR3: TGTGCCAGCAGCCTACTAGGGGTTATCGAGCAGTACTTC. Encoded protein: CASSLLGVIEQYF.

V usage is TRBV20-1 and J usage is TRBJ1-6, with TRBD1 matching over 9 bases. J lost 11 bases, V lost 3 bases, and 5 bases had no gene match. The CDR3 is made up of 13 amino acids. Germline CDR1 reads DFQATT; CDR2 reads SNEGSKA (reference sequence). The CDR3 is CSARDRGSTPLHF. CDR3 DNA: TGCAGTGCTAGGGACAGGGGTTCAACACCCCTCCACTTT.

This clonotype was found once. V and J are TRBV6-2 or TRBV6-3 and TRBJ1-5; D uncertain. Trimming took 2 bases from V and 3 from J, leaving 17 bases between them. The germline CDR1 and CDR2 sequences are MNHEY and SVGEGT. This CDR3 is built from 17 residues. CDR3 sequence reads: CASSYRATVSNNQPQHF. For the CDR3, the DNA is TGTGCCAGCAGTTACCGGGCAACAGTATCCAACAATCAGCCCCAGCATTTT.

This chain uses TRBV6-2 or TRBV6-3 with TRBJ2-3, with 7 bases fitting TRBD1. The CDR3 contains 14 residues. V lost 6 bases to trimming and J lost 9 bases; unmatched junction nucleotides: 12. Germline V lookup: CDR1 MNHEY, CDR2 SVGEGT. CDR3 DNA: TGTGCCAGCAGCCCCGAGCCGACAGGGATCACGCAGTATTTT. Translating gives CASSPEPTGITQYF.